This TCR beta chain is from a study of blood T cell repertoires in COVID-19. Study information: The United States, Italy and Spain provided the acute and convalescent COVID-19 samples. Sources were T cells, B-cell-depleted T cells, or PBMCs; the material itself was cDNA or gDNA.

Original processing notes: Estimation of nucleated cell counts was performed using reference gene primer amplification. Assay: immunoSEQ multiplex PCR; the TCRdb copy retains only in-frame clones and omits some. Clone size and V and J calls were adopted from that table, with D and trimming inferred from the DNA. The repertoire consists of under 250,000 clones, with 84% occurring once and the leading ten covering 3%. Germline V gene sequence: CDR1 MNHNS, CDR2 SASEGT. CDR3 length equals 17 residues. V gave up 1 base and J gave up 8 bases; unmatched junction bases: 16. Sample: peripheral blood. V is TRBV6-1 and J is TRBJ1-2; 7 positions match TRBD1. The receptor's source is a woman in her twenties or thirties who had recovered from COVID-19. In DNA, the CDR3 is TGTGCCAGCAGTGAAGGGACAGGCGTCGGGGTATCCCACGGCTACACCTTC. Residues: CASSEGTGVGVSHGYTF.